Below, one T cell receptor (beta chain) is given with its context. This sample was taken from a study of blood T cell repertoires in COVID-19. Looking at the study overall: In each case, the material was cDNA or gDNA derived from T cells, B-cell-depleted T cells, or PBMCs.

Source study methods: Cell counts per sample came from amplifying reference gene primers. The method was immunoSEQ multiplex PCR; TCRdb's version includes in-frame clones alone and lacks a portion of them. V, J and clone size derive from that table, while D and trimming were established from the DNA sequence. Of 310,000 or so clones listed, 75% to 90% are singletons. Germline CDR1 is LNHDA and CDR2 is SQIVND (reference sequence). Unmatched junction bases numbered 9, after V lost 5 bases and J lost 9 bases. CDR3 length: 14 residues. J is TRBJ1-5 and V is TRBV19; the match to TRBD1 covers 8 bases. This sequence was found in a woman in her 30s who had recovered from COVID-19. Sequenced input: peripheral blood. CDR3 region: CASSPQGERRPQHF. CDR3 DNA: TGTGCCAGTAGTCCACAGGGGGAGCGGCGGCCCCAGCATTTT.